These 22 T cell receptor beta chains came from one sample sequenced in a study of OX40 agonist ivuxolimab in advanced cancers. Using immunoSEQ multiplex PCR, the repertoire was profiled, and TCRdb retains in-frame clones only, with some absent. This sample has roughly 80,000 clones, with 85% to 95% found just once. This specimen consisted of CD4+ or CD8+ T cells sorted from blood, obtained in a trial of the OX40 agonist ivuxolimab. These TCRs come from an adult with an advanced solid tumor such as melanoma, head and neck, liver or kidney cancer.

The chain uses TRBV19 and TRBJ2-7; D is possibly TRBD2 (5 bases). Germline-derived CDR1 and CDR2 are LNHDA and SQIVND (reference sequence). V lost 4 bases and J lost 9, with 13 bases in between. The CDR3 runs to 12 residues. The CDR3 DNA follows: TGTGCCAGTAGTACCTCGACTAATTTGCAGTACTTC. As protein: CASSTSTNLQYF.

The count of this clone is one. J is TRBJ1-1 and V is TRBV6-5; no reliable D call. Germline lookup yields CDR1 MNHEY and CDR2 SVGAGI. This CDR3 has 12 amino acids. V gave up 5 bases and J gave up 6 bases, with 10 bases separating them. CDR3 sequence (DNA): TGTGCCAGCAGTGACTGGAGGGCTGAAGCTTTCTTT. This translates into CASSDWRAEAFF.

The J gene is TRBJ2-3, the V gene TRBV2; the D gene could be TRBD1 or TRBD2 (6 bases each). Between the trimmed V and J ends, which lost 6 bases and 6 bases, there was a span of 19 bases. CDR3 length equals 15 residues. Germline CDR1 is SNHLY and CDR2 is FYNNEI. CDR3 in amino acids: CASRARGAGDDTQYF. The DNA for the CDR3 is TGTGCCAGCAGGGCTAGGGGGGCCGGTGATGATACGCAGTATTTT.

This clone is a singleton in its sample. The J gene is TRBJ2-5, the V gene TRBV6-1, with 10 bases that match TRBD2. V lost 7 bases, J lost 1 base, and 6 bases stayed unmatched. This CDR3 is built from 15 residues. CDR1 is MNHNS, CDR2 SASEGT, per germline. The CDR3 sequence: CASIRTSGAQETQYF. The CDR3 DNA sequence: TGTGCCAGCATTCGGACTAGCGGAGCCCAAGAGACCCAGTACTTC.

CDR3 coding DNA: TGCGCCAGCAGCTTGGCAGTCGGACAAATGAACACTGAAGCTTTCTTT. Its protein is CASSLAVGQMNTEAFF. The rearrangement links TRBV5-1 to TRBJ1-1; tentatively, D is TRBD1 (5 bases). The germline V and J ends were trimmed by 0 bases and 0 bases, with 12 bases remaining between them. The CDR3 consists of 16 residues. Germline V gene lookup returns CDR1 SGHRS and CDR2 YFSETQ.

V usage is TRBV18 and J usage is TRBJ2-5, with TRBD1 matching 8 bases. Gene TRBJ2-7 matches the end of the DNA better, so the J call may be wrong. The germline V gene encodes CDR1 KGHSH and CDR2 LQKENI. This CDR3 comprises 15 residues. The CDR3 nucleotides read TGTGCCAGCTCACCCAGGCAGGGGGCTTCCTACGAGCAGTACTTC. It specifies CASSPRQGASYEQYF.

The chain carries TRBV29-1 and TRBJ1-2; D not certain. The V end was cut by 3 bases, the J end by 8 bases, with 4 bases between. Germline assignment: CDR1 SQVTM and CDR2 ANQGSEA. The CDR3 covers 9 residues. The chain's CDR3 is CSVDNGYTF. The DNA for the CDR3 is TGCAGCGTTGACAACGGCTACACCTTC.

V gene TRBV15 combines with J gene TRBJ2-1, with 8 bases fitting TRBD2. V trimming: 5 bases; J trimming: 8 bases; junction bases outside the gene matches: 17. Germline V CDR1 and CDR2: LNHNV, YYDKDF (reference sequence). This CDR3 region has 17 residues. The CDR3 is CATSPPPGREAGDEQFF. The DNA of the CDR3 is TGTGCCACCAGCCCCCCCCCAGGGCGGGAGGCAGGTGATGAGCAGTTCTTC.

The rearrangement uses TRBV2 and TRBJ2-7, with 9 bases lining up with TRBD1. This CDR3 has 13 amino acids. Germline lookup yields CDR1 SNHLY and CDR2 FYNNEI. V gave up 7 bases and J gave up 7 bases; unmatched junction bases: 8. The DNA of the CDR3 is TGTGCCAGCATAGAGACAGGGGGGAGGGAGCAGTACTTC. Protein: CASIETGGREQYF.

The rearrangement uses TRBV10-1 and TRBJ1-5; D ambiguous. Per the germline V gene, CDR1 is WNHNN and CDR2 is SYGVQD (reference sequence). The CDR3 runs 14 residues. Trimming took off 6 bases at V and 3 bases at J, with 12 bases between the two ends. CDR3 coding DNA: TGCGCCAGCAGCAGCCGGTCCTCCAATCAGCCCCAGCATTTT. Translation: CASSSRSSNQPQHF.

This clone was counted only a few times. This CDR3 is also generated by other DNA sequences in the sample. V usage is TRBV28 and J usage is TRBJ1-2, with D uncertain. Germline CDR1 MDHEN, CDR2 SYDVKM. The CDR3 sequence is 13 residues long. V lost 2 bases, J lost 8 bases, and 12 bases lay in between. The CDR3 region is CASSLRRVGGYTF. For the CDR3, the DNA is TGTGCCAGCAGTTTAAGGAGGGTGGGGGGCTACACCTTC.

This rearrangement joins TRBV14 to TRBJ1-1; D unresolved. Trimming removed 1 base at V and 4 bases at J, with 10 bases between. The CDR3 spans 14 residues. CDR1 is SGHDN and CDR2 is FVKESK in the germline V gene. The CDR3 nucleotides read TGTGCCAGCAGCCAAGGAAAGGGTCGCACTGAAGCTTTCTTT. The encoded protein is CASSQGKGRTEAFF. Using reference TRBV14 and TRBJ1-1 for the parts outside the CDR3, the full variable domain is EAGVTQFPSHSVIEKGQTVTLRCDPISGHDNLYWYRRVMGKEIKFLLHFVKESKQDESGMPNNRFLAERTGGTYSTLKVQPAELEDSGVYFCASSQGKGRTEAFFGQGTRLTVV.

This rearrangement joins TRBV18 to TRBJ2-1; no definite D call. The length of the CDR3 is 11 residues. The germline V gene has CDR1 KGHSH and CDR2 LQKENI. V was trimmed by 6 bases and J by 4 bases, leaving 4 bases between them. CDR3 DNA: TGTGCCAGCTCGGATTACAATGAGCAGTTCTTC. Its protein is CASSDYNEQFF.

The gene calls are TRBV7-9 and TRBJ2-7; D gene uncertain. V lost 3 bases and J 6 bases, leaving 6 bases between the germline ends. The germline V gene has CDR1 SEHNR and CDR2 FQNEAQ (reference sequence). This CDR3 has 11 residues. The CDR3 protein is CASSFRSEQYF. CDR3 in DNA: TGTGCCAGCAGCTTTCGTAGCGAGCAGTACTTC.

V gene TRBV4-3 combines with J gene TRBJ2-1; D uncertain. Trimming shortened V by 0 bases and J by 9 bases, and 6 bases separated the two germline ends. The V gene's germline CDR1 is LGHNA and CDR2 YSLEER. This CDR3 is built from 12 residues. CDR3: CASSQDRIEQFF. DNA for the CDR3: TGCGCCAGCAGCCAAGATCGAATTGAGCAGTTCTTC.

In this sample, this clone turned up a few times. CDR3 in DNA: TGTGCCAGCAGTCTCCATCCGAACACTGAAGCTTTCTTT. Its protein product is CASSLHPNTEAFF. The chain joins TRBV7-3 to TRBJ1-1; D is ambiguous. Germline V gives CDR1 SGHTA, CDR2 FQGTGA. Trimming cost V 6 bases and J 1 base, with 9 bases left between them. The CDR3 extends over 13 amino acids.

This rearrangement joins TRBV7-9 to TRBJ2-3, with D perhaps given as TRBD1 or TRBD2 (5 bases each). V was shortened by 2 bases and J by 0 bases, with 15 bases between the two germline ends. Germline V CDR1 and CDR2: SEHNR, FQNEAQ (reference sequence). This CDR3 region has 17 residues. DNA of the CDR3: TGTGCCAGCAGCTTAAGTTTCGGGGCCACTAGCACAGATACGCAGTATTTT. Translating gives CASSLSFGATSTDTQYF.

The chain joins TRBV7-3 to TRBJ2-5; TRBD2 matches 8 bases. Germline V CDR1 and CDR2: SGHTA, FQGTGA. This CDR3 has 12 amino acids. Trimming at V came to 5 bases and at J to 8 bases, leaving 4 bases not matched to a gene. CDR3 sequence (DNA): TGTGCCAGCAGCCCGGGGGGGGGAACCCAGTACTTC. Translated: CASSPGGGTQYF.

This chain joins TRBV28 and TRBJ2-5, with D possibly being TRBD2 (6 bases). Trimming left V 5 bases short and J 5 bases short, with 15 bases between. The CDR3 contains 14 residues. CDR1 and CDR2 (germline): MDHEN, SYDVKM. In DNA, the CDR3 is TGTGCCAGCAGTCCCGGGGGAGTCGTGGAGACCCAGTACTTC. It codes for CASSPGGVVETQYF.

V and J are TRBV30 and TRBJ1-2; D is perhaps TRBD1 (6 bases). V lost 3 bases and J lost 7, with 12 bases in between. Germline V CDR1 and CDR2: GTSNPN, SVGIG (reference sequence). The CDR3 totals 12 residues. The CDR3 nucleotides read TGTGCCTGGAGGGCAGAGGGGGGTGGCTACACCTTC. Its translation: CAWRAEGGGYTF.

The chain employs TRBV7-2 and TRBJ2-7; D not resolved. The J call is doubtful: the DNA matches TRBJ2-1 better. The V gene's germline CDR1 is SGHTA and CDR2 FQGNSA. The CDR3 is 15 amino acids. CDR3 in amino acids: CASSLAPARYNEQFF. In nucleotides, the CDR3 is TGTGCCAGCAGCTTAGCTCCAGCCCGATACAATGAGCAGTTCTTC.

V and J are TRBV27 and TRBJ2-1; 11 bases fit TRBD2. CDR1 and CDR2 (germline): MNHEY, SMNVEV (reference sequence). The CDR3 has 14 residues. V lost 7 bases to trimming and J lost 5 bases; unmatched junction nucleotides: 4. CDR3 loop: CASILAGDDNEQFF. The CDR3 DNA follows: TGTGCCAGCATACTAGCGGGAGACGACAATGAGCAGTTCTTC.